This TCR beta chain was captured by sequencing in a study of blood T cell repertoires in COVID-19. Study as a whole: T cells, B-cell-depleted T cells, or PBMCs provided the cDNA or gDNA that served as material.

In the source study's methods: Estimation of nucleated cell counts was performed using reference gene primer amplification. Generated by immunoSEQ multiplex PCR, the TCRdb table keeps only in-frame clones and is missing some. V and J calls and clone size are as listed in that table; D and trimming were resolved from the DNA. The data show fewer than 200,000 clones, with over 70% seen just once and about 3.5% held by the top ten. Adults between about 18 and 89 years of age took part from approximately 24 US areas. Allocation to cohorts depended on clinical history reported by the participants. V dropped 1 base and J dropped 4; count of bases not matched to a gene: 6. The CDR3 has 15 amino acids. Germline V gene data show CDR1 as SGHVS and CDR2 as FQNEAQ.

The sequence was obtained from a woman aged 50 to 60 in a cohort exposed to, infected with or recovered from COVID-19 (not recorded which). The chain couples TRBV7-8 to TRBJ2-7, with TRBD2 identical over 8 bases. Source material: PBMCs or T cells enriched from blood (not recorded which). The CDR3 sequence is CASSLGPLAVYEQYF. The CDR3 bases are TGTGCCAGCAGCTTAGGGCCACTAGCGGTATACGAGCAGTACTTC.